The T cell receptor beta chain under discussion was sequenced for a study of cytomegalovirus exposure and HLA in healthy donors. Notes on the study in general: The study dropped some indistinguishable V segments, TRBV6-2 and TRBV6-3 among them. Relative to the approximately 670-donor mean, N-insertions were reportedly fewer in an Asian-associated ancestry cluster in a later analysis. Sequencing artifact likely explains a cluster of highly shared sequence variants.

This clone was seen only a few times. Its antigen is as yet unknown. This sample includes further DNA sequences coding for the same CDR3. PCR employed 60 Vbeta and 13 Jbeta primers. Assay: immunoSEQ multiplex PCR; the TCRdb copy retains only in-frame clones and omits some. This sample has approximately 170,000 clones, with roughly four fifths found just once. The V and J ends lost 1 base and 8 bases respectively, with 8 bases between them. The CDR3 contains 12 residues. Per germline, CDR1 SEHNR and CDR2 FQNEAQ (reference sequence). V gene TRBV7-9 combines with J gene TRBJ1-2, with a tentative D call TRBD1 (5 bases). The sample was PBMCs. The origin of this receptor is a woman in her twenties or thirties in good health and CMV-seropositive. CDR3 region: CASSLGTRGYTF. The CDR3 DNA follows: TGTGCCAGCAGCTTAGGGACACGAGGCTACACCTTC.